One and the same sample provided the 5 T cell receptor beta chains below, sequenced in a study of blood T cell repertoires in COVID-19 (TCRdb year 2020). Libraries were constructed by the immunoSEQ multiplex PCR assay. TCRdb obtained this table from immuneACCESS and retained in-frame rearrangements with V and J assigned. These tables miss some clones; where compared with another copy, unresolved V genes account for less than half of the shortfall, and the remainder is unexplained. The sample table contains around 86,000 clones; only one count was recorded for 87% of them. The ten largest clones take up under 8% of the sample. The sample taken for sequencing was peripheral blood. These TCRs come from a human donor with acute or convalescent COVID-19. The donor label of this sample is uncertain.

The rearrangement uses TRBV4-2 and TRBJ2-2; TRBD2 matches at 9 bases. Germline V gene sequence: CDR1 LGHNA, CDR2 YNFKEQ. Trimming took 0 bases from V and 4 from J; bases not matched to a gene: 15. The CDR3 runs 20 residues. CDR3 nucleotide sequence: TGTGCCAGCAGCCAAGATCACGCTAGCGGGGTGAAAACGGGCACCGGGGAGCTGTTTTTT. It encodes CASSQDHASGVKTGTGELFF.

The chain employs TRBV5-1 and TRBJ1-4; the match to TRBD1 covers 12 bases. The V gene's germline CDR1 is SGHRS and CDR2 YFSETQ. V shed 4 bases and J 1 base; nucleotides not matched to a gene: 2. The CDR3 covers 16 residues. The CDR3 nucleotides read TGCGCCAGCAGCGGGACAGGGGGCGGAACTAATGAAAAACTGTTTTTT. Translated, it gives CASSGTGGGTNEKLFF.

This chain links TRBV6-5 with TRBJ1-6; 7 bases match TRBD1. J gave up 6 bases and V 2 bases, and 1 base lay outside the gene matches. CDR1 and CDR2 from the germline V gene are MNHEY and SVGAGI. The CDR3 contains 14 residues. The CDR3 protein is CASSYDRANSPLHF. The CDR3, as DNA: TGTGCCAGCAGTTACGACAGGGCTAATTCACCCCTCCACTTT.

V usage is TRBV24-1 and J usage is TRBJ2-7; 7 bases map to TRBD1. The germline gives CDR1 KGHDR, CDR2 SFDVKD. This CDR3 has 16 residues. With V trimmed by 4 bases and J by 0 bases, 8 bases remained unmatched. CDR3 DNA: TGTGCCACCAGTGACCCCCGGGACAGTTACTCCTACGAGCAGTACTTC. Translating it yields CATSDPRDSYSYEQYF.

This clone was observed a few times. The chain employs TRBV29-1 and TRBJ1-6; no firm D call. Trimming shortened V by 5 bases and J by 9 bases, and 11 bases separated the two germline ends. This CDR3 has 12 residues. CDR1 and CDR2 (germline): SQVTM, ANQGSEA. CDR3 nucleotides: TGCAGCGTTTTGGTACCCGGTTCACCCCTCCACTTT. Its protein is CSVLVPGSPLHF.